This T cell receptor beta chain originates from a study of response to subunit inactivated influenza vaccine. Study conclusions and caveats: Only a handful of new T cells, the authors suggested, are recruited with each seasonal influenza vaccination.

The CDR3 spans 17 residues. Germline values: CDR1 MDHEN, CDR2 SYDVKM. Trimming took 7 bases from V and 5 from J; bases not matched to a gene: 14. TCRdb redid the calling of the RT-PCR reads with MiXCR, one entry per CDR3 protein. The sample contains about 620,000 distinct CDR3 sequences, about 11% of which appear only once. As regards this clonotype: Its antigen is as yet unknown.

This TCR was sampled from a man in his fifties or sixties who received an inactivated influenza vaccine. This sequence joins TRBV28 and TRBJ2-7, with 13 positions matching TRBD2. The sequenced sample was PBMCs from blood, obtained on the day of vaccination. The DNA of the CDR3 is TGTGCCAGCACCGGACTAGCGGGAGAGAAGTTCCCTAACGAGCAGTACTTC. This encodes CASTGLAGEKFPNEQYF.